Listed here are 19 T cell receptor beta chains from one sample, sequenced in a study of blood T cell repertoires in COVID-19. Sequencing was performed with immunoSEQ multiplex PCR; in TCRdb, only in-frame clones are kept and a portion is missing. This sample has about 400,000 clones, with around 84% found just once. Sequenced sample: peripheral blood. The source is a human donor in a cohort sampled during active COVID-19.

The chain couples TRBV19 to TRBJ1-5; TRBD1 matches 7 bases. CDR3 size: 19 residues. The V gene end was trimmed by 5 bases and the J gene end by 2 bases; junction bases not matched to a gene: 18. The V gene's germline CDR1 is LNHDA and CDR2 SQIVND (reference sequence). CDR3 in amino acids: CASSPKWDSLRGGNQPQHF. CDR3 coding DNA: TGTGCCAGTAGTCCTAAATGGGACAGCCTCAGAGGGGGCAATCAGCCCCAGCATTTT.

The chain recombines TRBV12-3 or TRBV12-4 with TRBJ1-5, with D unresolved. Trimming cost V 2 bases and J 8 bases, with 7 bases left between them. CDR3 length: 12 residues. CDR3: CASSLLAEPQHF. In nucleotides, the CDR3 is TGTGCCAGCAGTTTATTGGCGGAGCCCCAGCATTTT.

This clone showed up just once. The chain is built from TRBV12-3 or TRBV12-4 and TRBJ1-1; D is unclear. The CDR3 covers 12 residues. V was clipped by 1 base and J by 11 bases, with 11 bases between them. The CDR3: CASSLGGLDAFF. The CDR3 coding sequence is TGTGCCAGCAGTTTAGGAGGACTGGATGCTTTCTTT.

J is TRBJ1-5 and V is TRBV6-5; TRBD1 agrees at 8 bases. V lost 2 bases and J lost 5; bases outside the gene matches: 5. CDR3 length: 15 residues. Germline values: CDR1 MNHEY, CDR2 SVGAGI. The CDR3 DNA sequence: TGTGCCAGCAGTTACGCGCCGGGACAGGATCAGCCCCAGCATTTT. This sequence encodes CASSYAPGQDQPQHF.

J is TRBJ2-3 and V is TRBV28, with D possibly TRBD2 on 5 matching bases. Trimming removed 7 bases from V and 2 bases from J, with 19 bases in between. The germline V gene encodes CDR1 MDHEN and CDR2 SYDVKM. This CDR3 spans 16 amino acids. The DNA of the CDR3 is TGTGCCAGCACCATCCATTCGACGGAGGACACAGATACGCAGTATTTT. As protein: CASTIHSTEDTDTQYF.

The chain uses TRBV9 and TRBJ2-2, with D unclear. The CDR3 has 16 residues. V was clipped by 5 bases and J by 0 bases, with 14 bases between them. From germline, CDR1 is SGDLS and CDR2 YYNGEE. CDR3 nucleotide sequence: TGTGCCAGCAGGTCAAATAAGGCGGCGAACACCGGGGAGCTGTTTTTT. Translation gives CASRSNKAANTGELFF.

This chain links TRBV6-5 with TRBJ2-7; D perhaps matches TRBD2 (6 bases). The V gene's germline CDR1 is MNHEY and CDR2 SVGAGI. The CDR3 runs to 14 residues. Trimming removed 6 bases from V and 2 bases from J, with 14 bases in between. CDR3 region: CASRQLANTYEQYF. CDR3 in DNA: TGTGCCAGCAGGCAGCTAGCGAATACCTACGAGCAGTACTTC.

This chain links TRBV4-1 with TRBJ1-1; 7 bases are a match to TRBD1. The V gene end was trimmed by 4 bases and the J gene end by 1 base; junction bases not matched to a gene: 6. Germline CDR1 MGHRA, CDR2 YSYEKL. This CDR3 has 15 amino acids. The CDR3 sequence is CASSPGQLRNTEAFF. CDR3 nucleotides: TGCGCCAGCAGCCCGGGACAGCTAAGGAACACTGAAGCTTTCTTT.

The chain joins TRBV5-5 to TRBJ2-2, with a possible D match to TRBD2 (5 bases). Germline V lookup: CDR1 SGHKS, CDR2 YYEKEE (reference sequence). The CDR3 is 15 amino acids. Deletions cut 2 bases from V and 5 bases from J, with 13 bases between. CDR3 in amino acids: CASSFQFPGTGELFF. The CDR3 region has the DNA TGTGCCAGCAGCTTCCAATTTCCGGGGACCGGGGAGCTGTTTTTT.

This clone was observed a few times. The rearrangement joins TRBV7-2 to TRBJ2-2, with 9 bases identical to TRBD2. Germline CDR1 is SGHTA and CDR2 is FQGNSA. This CDR3 comprises 15 residues. Unmatched junction bases numbered 5, after V lost 2 bases and J lost 7 bases. The CDR3 nucleotides read TGTGCCAGCAGCTTAACAGGCGGGGGGGTCGGGGAGCTGTTTTTT. As protein: CASSLTGGGVGELFF. The complete variable domain, with remaining parts taken from reference TRBV7-2 and TRBJ2-2, reads GAGVSQSPSNKVTEKGKDVELRCDPISGHTALYWYRQSLGQGLEFLIYFQGNSAPDKSGLPSDRFSAERTGGSVSTLTIQRTQQEDSAVYLCASSLTGGGVGELFFGEGSRLTVL.

The chain links TRBV5-6 to TRBJ2-7, with D maybe TRBD2 (6 bases). In germline, CDR1 is SGHDT, CDR2 YYEEEE. Trimming pared 2 bases from V and 4 bases from J, leaving 10 bases between. The CDR3 totals 13 residues. CDR3 sequence reads: CASSFQRAYEQYF. The DNA of the CDR3 is TGTGCCAGCAGCTTTCAGCGGGCATACGAGCAGTACTTC.

This clone was counted a single time. The rearrangement joins TRBV7-3 to TRBJ2-7; tentatively, D is TRBD2 (6 bases). Germline V gene lookup returns CDR1 SGHTA and CDR2 FQGTGA. The CDR3 spans 15 residues. Trimming cost V 1 base and J 2 bases, with 12 bases left between them. The CDR3: CASSLRAGRTYEQYF. The CDR3 coding sequence is TGTGCCAGCAGCTTAAGGGCAGGGAGGACCTACGAGCAGTACTTC.

V gene TRBV3-1 (or the pseudogene TRBV3-2) combines with J gene TRBJ2-6; 7 bases are a match to TRBD1. Germline V gene data show CDR1 as LGHDT and CDR2 as YNNKEL (reference sequence). Trimming cost V 2 bases and J 1 base; bases outside gene matches: 5. This CDR3 spans 17 amino acids. CDR3 sequence: CASSQFTGDSGANVLTF. DNA for the CDR3: TGTGCCAGCAGCCAATTTACAGGGGATTCTGGGGCCAACGTCCTGACTTTC.

Concerning this clone: Other DNA sequences in the sample encode the same CDR3. This sequence joins TRBV9 and TRBJ2-1; the D is unclear. Germline CDR1 SGDLS, CDR2 YYNGEE. The CDR3 extends over 15 amino acids. Trimming removed 0 bases at V and 0 bases at J, with 7 bases between. Here the CDR3 DNA reads TGTGCCAGCAGCGTAGGCGGCGGCTCCTACAATGAGCAGTTCTTC. Protein: CASSVGGGSYNEQFF. The full variable domain, with the rest looked up from reference TRBV9 and TRBJ2-1, is DSGVTQTPKHLITATGQRVTLRCSPRSGDLSVYWYQQSLDQGLQFLIQYYNGEERAKGNILERFSAQQFPDLHSELNLSSLELGDSALYFCASSVGGGSYNEQFFGPGTRLTVL.

The V gene is TRBV28, the J gene TRBJ1-1; TRBD1 is a possible D gene (5 bases). Looked up from germline, CDR1 is MDHEN and CDR2 is SYDVKM. CDR3 length: 15 amino acids. V gave up 6 bases and J gave up 7 bases, with 21 bases separating them. This CDR3 is CASSEISHLRVEAFF. CDR3 DNA sequence: TGTGCCAGCAGCGAAATCTCACACCTCAGGGTTGAAGCTTTCTTT. Full variable domain (outside the CDR3, taken from reference TRBV28 and TRBJ1-1): DVKVTQSSRYLVKRTGEKVFLECVQDMDHENMFWYRQDPGLGLRLIYFSYDVKMKEKGDIPEGYSVSREKKERFSLILESASTNQTSMYLCASSEISHLRVEAFFGQGTRLTVV.

Worth noting for this clone: This CDR3 is also generated by other DNA sequences in the sample. The gene calls are TRBV5-1 and TRBJ1-1; a possible D gene is TRBD1 (5 bases). CDR1 is SGHRS, CDR2 YFSETQ, per germline. V lost 2 bases, J lost 1 base, and 6 bases lay in between. This CDR3 is 13 amino acids long. This CDR3 is CASSFQGNTEAFF. In DNA form, the CDR3 reads TGCGCCAGCAGCTTTCAGGGGAACACTGAAGCTTTCTTT.

V gene TRBV6-5 combines with J gene TRBJ2-7; the D gene is possibly TRBD1 (6 bases). Trimming stripped 5 bases from V and 1 base from J, with 12 bases between. CDR1 is MNHEY, CDR2 SVGAGI, per germline. The CDR3 runs to 14 residues. CDR3 DNA: TGTGCCAGCAGTACCCACAGGGATTCCTACGAGCAGTACTTC. It yields the protein CASSTHRDSYEQYF.

The chain has TRBV7-2 and TRBJ2-1, with D maybe TRBD2 (5 bases). The CDR3 length is 13 residues. V lost 5 bases to trimming and J lost 5 bases, with 10 bases between them. CDR1 is SGHTA, CDR2 FQGNSA, per germline. CDR3 residues: CASSLKRNNEQFF. In DNA form, the CDR3 reads TGTGCCAGCAGCCTAAAGCGGAACAATGAGCAGTTCTTC.

The J gene is TRBJ1-3, the V gene TRBV2; D is ambiguous. The CDR3 consists of 15 residues. Trimming removed 4 bases from V and 0 bases from J, with 10 bases in between. Germline loops: CDR1 SNHLY, CDR2 FYNNEI. The CDR3 DNA follows: TGTGCCAGCAGTGTTGCAGGTACCTCTGGAAACACCATATATTTT. Amino acids: CASSVAGTSGNTIYF.